The clone carrying this T cell receptor beta chain was counted a few times. What it recognizes is unknown. Vbeta (60) and Jbeta (13) primers were used in the PCR. The method was immunoSEQ multiplex PCR; TCRdb's version includes in-frame clones alone and lacks a portion of them. This sample has around 270,000 clones, with 80% found just once. The V end was cut by 7 bases, the J end by 5 bases, with 14 bases between. The CDR3 consists of 12 residues. Germline CDR1 SQVTM, CDR2 ANQGSEA. This sample is part of a study of cytomegalovirus exposure and HLA in healthy donors. Study-wide findings and caveats: There were approximately 150 TCR beta chains listed as cytomegalovirus-associated.

The rearrangement uses TRBV29-1 and TRBJ1-2; perhaps TRBD1 as D (5 bases). This sequence originates from a girl aged 2 to 10 in good health and CMV-seronegative. Sequencing was performed on PBMCs. The CDR3 DNA reads TGCAGCGCAAATCGGGAGGGGTATGGCTACACCTTC. Protein product: CSANREGYGYTF. Complete variable domain (other parts from reference TRBV29-1 and TRBJ1-2): SAVISQKPSRDICQRGTSLTIQCQVDSQVTMMFWYRQQPGQSLTLIATANQGSEATYESGFVIDKFPISRPNLTFSTLTVSNMSPEDSSIYLCSANREGYGYTFGSGTRLTVV.